This TCR beta chain comes out of a study of molecular identifiers for immune sequencing clone quantification. The germline V gene encodes CDR1 MNHEY and CDR2 SMNVEV (reference sequence). CDR3 length: 18 amino acids. V lost 4 bases and J lost 4, with 22 bases in between. This clonotype was counted many times. Libraries used 20,000 to 1,000,000 sorted naive CD8 T cells and 10%, 30% or 50% RNA input. TCRdb itself ran the PCR reads through MiXCR, one entry per CDR3 protein. The sample holds around 480,000 distinct CDR3 sequences, 20% to 25% seen once. The chain combines TRBV27 with TRBJ1-4; possibly TRBD1 for D (5 bases). The TCR sequence derives from a human donor in good health. Some libraries in this study had Jurkat cell RNA spiked in. Material: naive CD8+ T cells from blood, with Jurkat cell RNA spiked in. Subset meaning: FACS-sorted CD8+CD4-CCR7+CD45RA+ naive T cells. This CDR3 is CASSSLFGAGDVNEKLFF. DNA of the CDR3: TGTGCCAGCAGTTCTTTGTTCGGGGCAGGTGACGTTAATGAAAAACTGTTTTTT.